This entry is about one T cell receptor (beta chain). This entry is derived from a study of cytomegalovirus exposure and HLA in healthy donors. PCR primers comprised 60 Vbeta and 13 Jbeta primers. Data came from immunoSEQ multiplex PCR; TCRdb stores just in-frame clones and leaves some out. The sample carries around 85,000 clones, about 80% recorded once. The germline V gene has CDR1 LNHDA and CDR2 SQIVND (reference sequence). The CDR3 has 13 residues. Trimming left V 7 bases short and J 5 bases short, with 14 bases between. The rearrangement uses TRBV19 and TRBJ1-1; D is perhaps TRBD1 (6 bases). The clonotype was recovered from a man in his fifties or sixties in good health and CMV-seropositive. Source material: PBMCs. CDR3 region: CASNNRVGTEAFF. The CDR3 region has the DNA TGTGCCAGTAACAACAGGGTTGGGACTGAAGCTTTCTTT.